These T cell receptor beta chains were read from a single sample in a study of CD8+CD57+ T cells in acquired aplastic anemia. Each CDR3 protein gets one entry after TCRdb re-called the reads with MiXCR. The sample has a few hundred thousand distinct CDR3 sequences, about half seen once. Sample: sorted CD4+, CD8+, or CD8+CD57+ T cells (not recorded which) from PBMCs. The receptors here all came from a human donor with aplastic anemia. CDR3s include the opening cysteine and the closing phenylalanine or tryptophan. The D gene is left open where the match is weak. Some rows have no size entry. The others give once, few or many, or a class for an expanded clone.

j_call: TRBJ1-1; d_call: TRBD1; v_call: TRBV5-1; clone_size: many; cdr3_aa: CASSLGTGQNTEAFF; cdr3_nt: TGCGCCAGCAGCTTGGGGACAGGGCAGAACACTGAAGCTTTCTTT
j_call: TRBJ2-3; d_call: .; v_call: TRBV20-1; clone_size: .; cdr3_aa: CSADPRVEDTQYF; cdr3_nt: TGCAGTGCTGACCCGAGGGTAGAAGATACGCAGTATTTT
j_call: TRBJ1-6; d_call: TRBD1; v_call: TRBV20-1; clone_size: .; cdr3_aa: CSAGGQGLGSPLHF; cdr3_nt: TGCAGTGCTGGGGGACAGGGATTAGGTTCACCCCTCCACTTT
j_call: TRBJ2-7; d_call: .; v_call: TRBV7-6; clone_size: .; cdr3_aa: CASSLVRDRLSYEQYF; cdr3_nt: TGTGCCAGCAGCTTAGTTAGGGACCGCCTCTCCTACGAGCAGTACTTC
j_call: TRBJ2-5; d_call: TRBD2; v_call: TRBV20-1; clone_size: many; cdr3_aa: CSSGGGWQETQYF; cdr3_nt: TGCAGTTCGGGAGGGGGGTGGCAAGAGACCCAGTACTTC
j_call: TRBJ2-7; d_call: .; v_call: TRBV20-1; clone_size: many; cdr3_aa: CSAPEDDEQYF; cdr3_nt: TGCAGTGCTCCTGAGGACGACGAGCAGTACTTC
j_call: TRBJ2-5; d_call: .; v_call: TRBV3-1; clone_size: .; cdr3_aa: CASSPRGSTTQETQYF; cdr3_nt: TGTGCCAGCAGCCCACGGGGCTCCACGACACAAGAGACCCAGTACTTC
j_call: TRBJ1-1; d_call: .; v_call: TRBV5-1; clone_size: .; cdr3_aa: CASSLGGARNTEAFF; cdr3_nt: TGCGCCAGCAGCTTAGGGGGGGCACGTAACACTGAAGCTTTCTTT
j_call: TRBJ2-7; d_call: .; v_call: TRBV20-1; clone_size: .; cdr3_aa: CSARDPYGVTYEQYF; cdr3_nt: TGCAGTGCTAGAGATCCCTACGGAGTTACCTACGAGCAGTACTTC
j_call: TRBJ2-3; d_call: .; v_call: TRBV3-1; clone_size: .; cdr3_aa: CASSQSGDVGTDTQYF; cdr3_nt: TGTGCCAGCAGCCAAAGTGGGGACGTGGGGACAGATACGCAGTATTTT
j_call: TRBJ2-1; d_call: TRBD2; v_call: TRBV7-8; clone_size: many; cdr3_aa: CASSYTGTSGGGNEQFF; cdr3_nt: TGTGCCAGCAGCTATACCGGGACTAGCGGGGGGGGGAATGAGCAGTTCTTC
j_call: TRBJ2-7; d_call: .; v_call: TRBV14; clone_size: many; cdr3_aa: CASSQERDRSYEQYF; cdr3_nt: TGTGCCAGCAGCCAAGAAAGGGACCGTAGTTACGAGCAGTACTTC
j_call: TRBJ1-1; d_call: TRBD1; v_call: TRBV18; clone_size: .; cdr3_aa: CASSSTIQGDTEAFF; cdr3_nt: TGTGCCAGCTCATCAACTATACAGGGGGACACTGAAGCTTTCTTT
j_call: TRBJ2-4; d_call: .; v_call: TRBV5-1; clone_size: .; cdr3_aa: CASSLDPWRGGGNIQYF; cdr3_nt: TGCGCCAGCAGCTTGGATCCTTGGAGGGGAGGGGGAAACATTCAGTACTTC
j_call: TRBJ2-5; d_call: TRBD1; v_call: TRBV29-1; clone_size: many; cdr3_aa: CSVEANRGQETQYF; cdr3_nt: TGCAGCGTTGAAGCAAACAGGGGGCAAGAGACCCAGTACTTC
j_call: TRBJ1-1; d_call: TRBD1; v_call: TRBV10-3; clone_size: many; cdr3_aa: CAIRSGGAYGTEAFF; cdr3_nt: TGTGCCATCAGGTCAGGGGGGGCTTATGGCACTGAAGCTTTCTTT
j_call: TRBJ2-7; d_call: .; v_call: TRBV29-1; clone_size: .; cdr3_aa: CSARMGGQTYEQYF; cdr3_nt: TGCAGCGCTAGGATGGGGGGGCAAACCTACGAGCAGTACTTC
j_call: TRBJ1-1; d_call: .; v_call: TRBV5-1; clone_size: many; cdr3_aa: CASSLDQTFSEAFF; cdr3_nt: TGCGCCAGCAGCTTGGACCAGACGTTCTCTGAAGCTTTCTTT
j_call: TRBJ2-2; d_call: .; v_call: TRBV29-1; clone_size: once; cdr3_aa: CSVVDSNTGELFF; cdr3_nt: TGCAGCGTTGTGGACAGTAACACCGGGGAGCTGTTTTTT
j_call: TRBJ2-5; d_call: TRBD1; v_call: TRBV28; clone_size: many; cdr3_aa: CASSPPDRAGETQYF; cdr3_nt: TGTGCCAGCAGTCCACCGGACAGGGCGGGGGAGACCCAGTACTTC
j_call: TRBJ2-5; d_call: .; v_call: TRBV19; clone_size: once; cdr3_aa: CASSGAWGRETQYF; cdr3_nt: TGTGCCAGTAGTGGGGCTTGGGGGCGGGAGACCCAGTACTTC
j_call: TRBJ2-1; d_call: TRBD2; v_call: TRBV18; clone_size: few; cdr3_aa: CASSPEQGGNEQFF; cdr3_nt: TGTGCCAGCTCACCGGAGCAGGGAGGGAATGAGCAGTTCTTC
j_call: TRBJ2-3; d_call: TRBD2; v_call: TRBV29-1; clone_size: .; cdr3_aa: CSVEGSREGGTDTQYF; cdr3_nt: TGCAGCGTTGAAGGATCGCGGGAGGGTGGCACAGATACGCAGTATTTT
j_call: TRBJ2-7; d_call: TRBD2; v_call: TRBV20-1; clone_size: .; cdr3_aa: CSARDKRAGGPLYEQYF; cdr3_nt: TGCAGTGCTAGAGATAAGAGAGCGGGGGGGCCTCTGTACGAGCAGTACTTC
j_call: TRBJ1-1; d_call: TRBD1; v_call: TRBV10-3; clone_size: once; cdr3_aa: CAISGTGVPEAFF; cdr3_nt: TGTGCCATCAGTGGGACAGGGGTTCCTGAAGCTTTCTTT
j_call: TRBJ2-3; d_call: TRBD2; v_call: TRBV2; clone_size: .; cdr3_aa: CASSFEAGGSTDTQYF; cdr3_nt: TGTGCCAGCAGTTTTGAGGCGGGGGGGTCCACAGATACGCAGTATTTT
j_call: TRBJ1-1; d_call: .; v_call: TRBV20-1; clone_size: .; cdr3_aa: CSARPIRGATNTEAFF; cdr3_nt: TGCAGTGCTAGACCCATCAGAGGGGCCACAAACACTGAAGCTTTCTTT
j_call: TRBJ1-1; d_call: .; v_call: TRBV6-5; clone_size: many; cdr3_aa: CASSYLEEAFF; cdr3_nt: TGTGCCAGCAGTTACCTAGAAGAAGCTTTCTTT
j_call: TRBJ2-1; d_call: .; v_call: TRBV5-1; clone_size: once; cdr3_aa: CASSLGSSSYNERFF; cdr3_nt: TGCGCCAGCAGCCTCGGGTCTAGCTCCTACAATGAGCGGTTCTTC
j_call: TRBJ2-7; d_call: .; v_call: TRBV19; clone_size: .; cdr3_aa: CASSIGLAGEQYF; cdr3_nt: TGTGCCAGTAGTATAGGGCTCGCGGGCGAGCAGTACTTC
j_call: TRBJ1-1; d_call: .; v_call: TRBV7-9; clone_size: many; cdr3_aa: CASTTTLYTEAFF; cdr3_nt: TGTGCCAGCACCACCACACTATACACTGAAGCTTTCTTT
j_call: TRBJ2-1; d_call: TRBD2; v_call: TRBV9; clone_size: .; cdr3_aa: CASSPLAGARWDEQFF; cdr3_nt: TGTGCCAGCAGCCCACTAGCGGGGGCGCGATGGGATGAGCAGTTCTTC
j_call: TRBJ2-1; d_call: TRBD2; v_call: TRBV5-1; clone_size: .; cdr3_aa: CASSADPGLAGEGEQFF; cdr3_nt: TGCGCCAGCAGCGCGGACCCGGGACTAGCGGGGGAGGGTGAGCAGTTCTTC
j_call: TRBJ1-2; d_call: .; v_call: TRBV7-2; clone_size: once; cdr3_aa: CASSWSVKPTGYTF; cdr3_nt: TGTGCCAGCAGCTGGTCAGTTAAGCCAACTGGCTACACCTTC
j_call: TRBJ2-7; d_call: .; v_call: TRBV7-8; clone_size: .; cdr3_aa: CASSTSTSYEQYF; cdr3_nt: TGTGCCAGCAGCACAAGTACCTCCTACGAGCAGTACTTC
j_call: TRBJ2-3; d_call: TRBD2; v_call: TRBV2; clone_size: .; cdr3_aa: CASSEGQRGGTDTQYF; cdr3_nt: TGTGCCAGCAGTGAAGGACAGCGGGGGGGCACAGATACGCAGTATTTT
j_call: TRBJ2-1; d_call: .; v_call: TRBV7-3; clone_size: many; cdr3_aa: CASSRAGPGGHEQFF; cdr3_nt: TGTGCCAGCAGCCGCGCCGGGCCCGGGGGCCATGAGCAGTTCTTC
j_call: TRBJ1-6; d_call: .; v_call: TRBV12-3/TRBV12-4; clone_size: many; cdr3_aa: CASSPLGDSYNSPLHF; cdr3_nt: TGTGCCAGCAGTCCCTTAGGGGATTCCTATAATTCACCCCTCCACTTT
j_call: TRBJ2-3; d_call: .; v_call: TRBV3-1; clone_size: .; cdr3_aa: CASSQRGGSGPDTQYF; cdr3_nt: TGTGCCAGCAGTCAACGCGGCGGTAGCGGACCAGATACGCAGTATTTT
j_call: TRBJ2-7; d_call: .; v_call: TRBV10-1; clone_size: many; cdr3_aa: CASSEVGAYEQYF; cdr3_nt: TGCGCCAGCAGTGAAGTGGGAGCCTACGAGCAGTACTTC
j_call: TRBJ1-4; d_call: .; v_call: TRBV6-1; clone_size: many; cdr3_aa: CASSDKAGQNEKLFF; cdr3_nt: TGTGCCAGCAGCGACAAAGCAGGACAGAATGAAAAACTGTTTTTT
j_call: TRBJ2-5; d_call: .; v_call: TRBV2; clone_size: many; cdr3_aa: CASRLGAAETQYF; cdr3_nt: TGTGCCAGCAGGCTGGGGGCCGCAGAGACCCAGTACTTC
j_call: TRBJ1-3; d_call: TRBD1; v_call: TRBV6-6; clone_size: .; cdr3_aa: CASSEQGSSGNTIYF; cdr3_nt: TGTGCCAGCAGTGAACAGGGGAGCTCTGGAAACACCATATATTTT
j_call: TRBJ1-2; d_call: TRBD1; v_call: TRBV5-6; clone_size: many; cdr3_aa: CASSHGTEHTF; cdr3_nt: TGTGCCAGCAGCCACGGGACAGAACACACCTTC